The entry that follows covers one T cell receptor beta chain sequence. There is no known antigen for this receptor. Base qualities were left out, and no much larger clone turns up one base away. The CDR3 regions of human TCRbeta chains were analyzed by immunosequencing. The published analysis was carried out like this. TCRs in the repertoires were compared against a reference library of SARS-CoV-2-specific TCRs that had been generated with the MIRA antigen-specificity platform. Breadth was defined as the fraction of unique TCRs that were SARS-CoV-2-associated. Depth was defined as the fraction of total T cells that were SARS-CoV-2-associated. Using the MIRA data, each spike-specific TCR was assigned both to the spike region to which the TCR was reactive and to a CD4 or CD8 class. Log10-transformed breadth and depth values were compared by one-way ANOVA with Sidak's multiple comparisons tests. The immuneACCESS repertoire file appears here via TCRdb, limited to in-frame rearrangements. These files lack a portion of the clones; in checked studies, under half of the deficit traces to unresolved V genes, and the cause of the others is not known. D and trimming come from the DNA, and the V and J calls and clone size come from that table. For this sample the table gives about 96,000 clones, of which about nine tenths were detected only once. In total, the top ten clones hold about 26% of the sample.

V gives up 4 bases and J gives up 3 bases, and the segment between their germline ends measures 13 bases. CDR1 LNHDA and CDR2 SQIVND were looked up in the germline V gene (reference sequence). The CDR3 runs 14 residues from the cysteine to the phenylalanine. CDR3 DNA only is kept here, 42 bases in frame from base 1. The data were obtained in a study of T cell responses to AZD1222 COVID-19 vaccine (dated by TCRdb to about 2021). Describing the broader study: AZD1222 recipients whose second dose came at about 4 weeks and those whose second dose came at about 12 weeks were combined into one group, since spike-specific TCR depth and breadth did not differ between the two schedules. Enrollment into the trials was organized by age into subgroups of 18-55, 56-69 and 70-plus years, and those subgroups contained approximately 150, 30 and 60 TCR-sequenced participants, respectively. TCR sequencing covered more than 230 trial participants: 200 to 220 given two doses of AZD1222 and 26 given two doses of MenACWY control vaccine. General conclusions and limits of the study: Participants were mostly white British, with more females than males. The authors suggested clonal diversity may have been underestimated. Because no samples from the day 14 peak response were available, repertoires could be characterized only after the peak T cell response. Conclusions about previously exposed vaccinees are limited because only a handful of AZD1222 recipients were SARS-CoV-2 seropositive at baseline. CD4 TCRs associated with the vaccine covered the entire spike protein, and the dominant responses were in regions 160-218 and 743-854. Epitopes outside the regions mutated in the B.1.351 and B.1.1.7 variants were reportedly recognized by nearly half of the unique spike-specific TCRs. Spike-specific TCR breadth and depth rose significantly after two AZD1222 doses compared with day 0 and with MenACWY recipients. In the small 56-69-year group, the increase in depth fell short of significance, most likely because of low power.

The time point label, read with the paper, signifies: baseline before first vaccination. Vaccinee samples were obtained from the UK trials COV001 and COV002, which included a single-blind randomized controlled phase 2/3 trial of AZD1222 (ChAdOx1 nCoV-19) in healthy adults. For TCRbeta chain sequencing, PBMC samples were collected from trial participants at day 0 and at day 28 after the second dose. The origin of this receptor is an adult in good health. The chain joins TRBV19 to TRBJ2-7, with no confident D gene call. Sequenced here: peripheral blood, sampled on day 0 of AZD1222 vaccination. The CDR3 region: CASSTLAGRYEQYF. The nucleotide sequence is given as TGTGCCAGTAGTACACTGGCCGGGCGCTACGAGCAGTACTTC.